The sample holds a few counts of the clone carrying this T cell receptor beta chain. V lost 4 bases, J lost 7 bases, and 6 bases stayed unmatched. Germline CDR1 and CDR2: SGHNT and YYREEE (reference sequence). The CDR3 is made up of 15 amino acids. This entry comes from a study of spatial heterogeneity in lung cancer. About the study: Untreated early-stage non-small cell lung cancer patients, 65 to 90 in total, were the donors.

The time point: blood at routine non-recurrence follow-up after resection. The study sequenced unsorted whole RNA from tumor, nontumor lung or frozen PBMC. Each TCR cDNA molecule bore a unique molecular identifier. A single record per CDR3 protein comes from TCRdb applying MiXCR to the 5' RACE reads. This table holds roughly 120,000 distinct CDR3 sequences, 9% to 15% found once. Source: PBMCs, taken at follow-up. J is TRBJ1-6 and V is TRBV5-4, with 9 bases lining up with TRBD1. This clonotype was sampled from a male donor with early-stage non-small cell lung cancer. The CDR3 sequence is CASSAGTGLNSPLHF. DNA of the CDR3: TGTGCCAGCAGCGCCGGGACAGGGCTGAATTCACCCCTCCACTTT.